Listed below are T cell receptor beta chains from one sample, sequenced in a study of tumor-infiltrating lymphocytes in primary liver carcinoma. Via MiXCR, TCRdb re-called the multiplex PCR reads, giving one row per CDR3 protein. The data show 300,000 to 400,000 distinct CDR3 sequences, 65% seen once. Sample: peripheral blood. All receptors derive from a middle-aged man with primary liver carcinoma and hepatitis B virus infection. The conserved cysteine and the conserved F or W are not part of the CDR3 here.

v_call	j_call	cdr3_aa
TRBV5-5	TRBJ2-5	ASGIRDGLRETQY
TRBV11-3	TRBJ2-7	TSSLGDSSYEQY
TRBV11-2	TRBJ2-2	ASSLGLGSSGELF
TRBV30	TRBJ1-3	AWSRGDPGNTRY
TRBV5-4	TRBJ2-5	ASSLARDIETQY
TRBV30	TRBJ2-2	ASTGGGTGELF
TRBV7-9	TRBJ1-2	ASSFGGGGYT
TRBV10-2	TRBJ2-4	ASSPQQLAKNIQY
TRBV12-5	TRBJ2-2	ASGLVAGGAPGELF
TRBV10-3	TRBJ2-7	ATGEGRTSHEQY
TRBV11-2	TRBJ2-7	ASSLVSQSGEQY
TRBV5-4	TRBJ2-7	ASSLMDSYEQY
TRBV11-3	TRBJ2-3	ASCLGVGDADTQY
TRBV28	TRBJ2-5	ASGIAKETQY
TRBV29-1	TRBJ2-5	SVEEGVQETQY
TRBV28	TRBJ2-7	ASMGGRSYEQY
TRBV7-9	TRBJ2-3	ASSLAHNTDTQH
TRBV24-1	TRBJ2-2	ATSDLQGVGELF
TRBV6-2/TRBV6-3	TRBJ2-5	ASSYVRGSYGTQY
TRBV12-3/TRBV12-4	TRBJ2-2	ASSFGLAGYTGELF
TRBV29-1	TRBJ1-1	RASRGRMNTEAF
TRBV6-1	TRBJ1-1	ANSELTTEAF
TRBV11-1	TRBJ2-4	ASSFPGIRGTKNSQY
TRBV7-2	TRBJ2-7	ASSLGGGGRFEQY
TRBV7-9	TRBJ2-2	ASSSSGGGDTGELF
TRBV10-3	TRBJ2-1	TINPGTDNEQF
TRBV10-3	TRBJ2-3	AISDPRRGGTDTQY
TRBV10-1	TRBJ1-2	ASSEMVGHSSYGYT